This T cell receptor beta chain was captured in a study of CD8+ T cells in alopecia areata. Reverse transcription of extracted RNA yielded cDNA, which provided the sequencing template. Assay: immunoSEQ multiplex PCR; the TCRdb copy retains only in-frame clones and omits some. The sample includes 150,000 to 200,000 clones, under 70% of them seen just once. Documented treatment: oral pan-JAK inhibitor, 5-10 mg twice daily. V lost 2 bases, J lost 0 bases, and 8 bases lay in between. From germline, CDR1 is LNHDA and CDR2 SQIVND (reference sequence). The CDR3 is 15 amino acids. This clone was counted only a few times.

The chain has TRBV19 and TRBJ2-1; D is unresolved. The sequencing used CD4+ T cells sorted from blood, collected at week 4, from a patient treated with tofacitinib. This sequence originates from a human donor with alopecia areata. The CDR3 protein is CASSIMASSYNEQFF. Here the CDR3 DNA reads TGTGCCAGTAGTATAATGGCGTCCTCCTACAATGAGCAGTTCTTC.